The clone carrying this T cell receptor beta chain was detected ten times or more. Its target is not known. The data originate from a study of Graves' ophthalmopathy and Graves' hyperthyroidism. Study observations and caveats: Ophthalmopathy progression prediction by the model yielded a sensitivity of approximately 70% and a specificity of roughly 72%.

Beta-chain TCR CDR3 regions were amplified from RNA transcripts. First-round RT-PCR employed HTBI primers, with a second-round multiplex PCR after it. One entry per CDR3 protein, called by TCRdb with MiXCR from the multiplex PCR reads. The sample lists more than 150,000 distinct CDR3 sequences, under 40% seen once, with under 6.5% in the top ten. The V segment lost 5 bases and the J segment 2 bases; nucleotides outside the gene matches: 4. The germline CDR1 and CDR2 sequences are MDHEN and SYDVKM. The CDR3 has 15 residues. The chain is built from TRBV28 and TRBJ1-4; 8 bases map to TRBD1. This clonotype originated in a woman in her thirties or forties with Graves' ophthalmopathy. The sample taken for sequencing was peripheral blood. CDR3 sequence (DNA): TGTGCCAGCAGTCCCCAGGGGGCTACTAATGAAAAACTGTTTTTT. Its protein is CASSPQGATNEKLFF.